There are a few counts of the clone carrying this T cell receptor beta chain. What it binds is not known. CDR1 is MNHNS, CDR2 SASEGT, per germline. The length of the CDR3 is 16 residues. With 4 bases removed from V and 6 bases from J, the gap between germline ends came to 21 bases. This entry comes from a study of cytomegalovirus exposure and HLA in healthy donors. The study, taken as a whole, reports: Likely technical artifact: a cluster of highly shared sequence variants. HLA alleles were associated with around 17,000 TCR beta sequences in a later analysis at 0.05 false discovery rate.

The PCR contained 60 Vbeta and 13 Jbeta primers. The repertoire was sequenced with immunoSEQ multiplex PCR; TCRdb's copy has only in-frame clones and lacks some. The table records about 150,000 clones, roughly four fifths of them present only once. This chain connects TRBV6-1 to TRBJ1-2; D gene unclear. The sequence came from a man aged 18-30 years in good health and CMV-seronegative. Material: PBMCs. CDR3 nucleotide sequence: TGTGCCAGCAGTGGAAGGGCGGGGTGGGGAACGGATGGCTACACCTTC. Translated, it gives CASSGRAGWGTDGYTF.